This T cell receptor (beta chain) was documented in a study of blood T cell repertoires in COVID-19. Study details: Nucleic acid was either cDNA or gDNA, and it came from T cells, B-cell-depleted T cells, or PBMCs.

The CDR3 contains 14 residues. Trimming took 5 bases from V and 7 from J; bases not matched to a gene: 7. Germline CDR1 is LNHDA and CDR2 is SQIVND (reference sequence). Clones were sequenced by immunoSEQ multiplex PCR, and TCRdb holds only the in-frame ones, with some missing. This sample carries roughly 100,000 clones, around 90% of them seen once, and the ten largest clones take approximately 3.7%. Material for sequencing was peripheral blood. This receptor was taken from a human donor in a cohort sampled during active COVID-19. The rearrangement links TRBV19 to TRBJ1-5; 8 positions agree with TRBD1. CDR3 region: CASSQGARSQPQHF. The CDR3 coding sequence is TGTGCCAGTAGTCAGGGGGCGCGCAGCCAGCCCCAGCATTTT.